This entry lists 12 T cell receptor beta chains sequenced from one sample in a study of Ad26.COV2.S vaccination and SARS-CoV-2 variants. TCRdb's copy holds only in-frame clones and misses some; the assay was immunoSEQ multiplex PCR. The data show some 350,000 clones, with roughly 81% seen just once and 3% to 4% held by the top ten. Treatment meaning: 19 received Ad26.COV2.S at low or high dose, single or two shots; about five received placebo; per-sample allocation not given. Day 63 after the first vaccine or placebo injection was the time point for sampling. The specimen was peripheral blood, collected in a trial of Ad26.COV2.S vaccine versus placebo. The receptors here all came from a person between 18 and 59 years old who received the Ad26.COV2.S COVID-19 vaccine or a placebo.

The genes are TRBV4-3 and TRBJ2-3, with D unresolved. The CDR3 is 18 amino acids. The V gene's germline CDR1 is LGHNA and CDR2 YSLEER. Trimming took off 0 bases at V and 2 bases at J, with 18 bases between the two ends. The CDR3 coding sequence is TGCGCCAGCAGCCAAGATTTTGTTGGGCTAGATCCCACAGATACGCAGTATTTT. Amino acid sequence: CASSQDFVGLDPTDTQYF.

The chain joins TRBV6-6 to TRBJ1-5; a weak D match, TRBD1 (6 bases). Between the trimmed V and J ends, which lost 5 bases and 6 bases, there was a span of 14 bases. The CDR3 spans 14 residues. Germline CDR1 and CDR2: MNHNY and SVGAGI (reference sequence). The CDR3 here is CASSPRQDRQPQHF. The CDR3 bases are TGTGCCAGCAGTCCCCGACAGGACCGTCAGCCCCAGCATTTT.

The rearrangement joins TRBV14 to TRBJ2-1; D remains ambiguous. Germline CDR1 SGHDN, CDR2 FVKESK. This CDR3 spans 12 amino acids. V was shortened by 0 bases and J by 11 bases, with 8 bases between the two germline ends. DNA for the CDR3: TGTGCCAGCAGCCAAGATTGGGGAAAGCAGTTCTTC. This translates into CASSQDWGKQFF. Based on the CDR3 plus reference TRBV14 and TRBJ2-1, the full variable domain is EAGVTQFPSHSVIEKGQTVTLRCDPISGHDNLYWYRRVMGKEIKFLLHFVKESKQDESGMPNNRFLAERTGGTYSTLKVQPAELEDSGVYFCASSQDWGKQFFGPGTRLTVL.

The genes are TRBV15 and TRBJ1-4; 7 nucleotides match TRBD1. CDR1 and CDR2 from the germline V gene are LNHNV and YYDKDF (reference sequence). J lost 8 bases, V lost 3 bases, and 15 bases had no gene match. The CDR3 runs 17 residues. CDR3 DNA: TGTGCCACCAGCAGGGGTGCCGAGACAGGGCGAGGAGAAAAACTGTTTTTT. Protein: CATSRGAETGRGEKLFF.

This chain connects TRBV4-1 to TRBJ2-3, with 9 bases that match TRBD1. The junction had 9 bases not matched to a gene; V was cut back by 4 bases and J by 4 bases. The CDR3 totals 16 residues. Germline assignment: CDR1 MGHRA and CDR2 YSYEKL. CDR3 protein: CASSPAKGTGPDTQYF. The CDR3 DNA reads TGCGCCAGCAGCCCCGCTAAGGGGACAGGGCCAGATACGCAGTATTTT.

The chain couples TRBV5-1 to TRBJ2-3; D remains ambiguous. Germline V CDR1 and CDR2: SGHRS, YFSETQ. The length of the CDR3 is 14 residues. V was trimmed by 2 bases and J by 5 bases, leaving 12 bases between them. CDR3 region: CASSFGNRQDTQYF. The CDR3 coding sequence is TGCGCCAGCAGCTTTGGGAACAGACAAGATACGCAGTATTTT. Full variable domain (outside the CDR3, taken from reference TRBV5-1 and TRBJ2-3): KAGVTQTPRYLIKTRGQQVTLSCSPISGHRSVSWYQQTPGQGLQFLFEYFSETQRNKGNFPGRFSGRQFSNSRSEMNVSTLELGDSALYLCASSFGNRQDTQYFGPGTRLTVL.

This chain uses TRBV27 with TRBJ2-7; TRBD1 aligns across 9 bases. From germline, CDR1 is MNHEY and CDR2 SMNVEV (reference sequence). The CDR3 runs 12 residues. The trim removed 6 bases at V and 7 bases at J, leaving 4 bases unmatched. The CDR3 DNA is TGTGCCAGCAGGGGACAGGGTCCAGAGCAGTACTTC. This encodes CASRGQGPEQYF.

The chain uses TRBV18 and TRBJ2-1, with D maybe TRBD2 (6 bases). From germline, CDR1 is KGHSH and CDR2 LQKENI. V shed 2 bases and J shed 5 bases, with 13 bases lying between them. This CDR3 contains 15 residues. CDR3 amino acids: CASSPIRGMHNEQFF. As DNA, the CDR3 is TGTGCCAGCTCACCAATCCGGGGGATGCACAATGAGCAGTTCTTC. Based on the CDR3 plus reference TRBV18 and TRBJ2-1, the full variable domain is NAGVMQNPRHLVRRRGQEARLRCSPMKGHSHVYWYRQLPEEGLKFMVYLQKENIIDESGMPKERFSAEFPKEGPSILRIQQVVRGDSAAYFCASSPIRGMHNEQFFGPGTRLTVL.

The chain combines TRBV2 with TRBJ1-2, with TRBD1 identical over 10 bases. V lost 6 bases and J lost 4; bases outside the gene matches: 5. The CDR3 totals 14 residues. Germline V gene sequence: CDR1 SNHLY, CDR2 FYNNEI. The CDR3 DNA sequence: TGTGCCAGCAGCGCGGGACAGGGGACCTATGGCTACACCTTC. It yields the protein CASSAGQGTYGYTF.

The chain couples TRBV6-1 to TRBJ2-2; D is perhaps TRBD2 (6 bases). The CDR3 loop spans 15 amino acids. Deletions cut 2 bases from V and 3 bases from J, with 10 bases between. The germline V gene encodes CDR1 MNHNS and CDR2 SASEGT. DNA for the CDR3: TGTGCCAGCAGTGAACTAGCGCGATACACCGGGGAGCTGTTTTTT. It specifies CASSELARYTGELFF.

The chain links TRBV5-1 to TRBJ1-4; 10 bases line up with TRBD1. With V trimmed by 0 bases and J by 5 bases, 7 bases remained unmatched. The CDR3 consists of 17 residues. CDR1 is SGHRS, CDR2 YFSETQ, per germline. The CDR3 protein is CASSLAGTGVGNEKLFF. The CDR3 DNA reads TGCGCCAGCAGCTTGGCCGGGACAGGGGTAGGAAATGAAAAACTGTTTTTT.

A few counts support this clone. The gene calls are TRBV18 and TRBJ2-1; 15 nucleotides agree with TRBD2. Per germline, CDR1 KGHSH and CDR2 LQKENI. Losses at the gene ends were 4 bases for V and 7 bases for J; bases not matched to a gene: 2. The CDR3 runs 15 residues. The CDR3 sequence: CASSLGLAGGNEQFF. The CDR3, as DNA: TGTGCCAGCTCACTGGGACTAGCGGGAGGTAATGAGCAGTTCTTC.